Detailed here is one T cell receptor beta chain. Antigen unknown. Assay: immunoSEQ multiplex PCR; the TCRdb copy retains only in-frame clones and omits some. The sample has roughly 150,000 clones, roughly 90% seen once. This entry belongs to a study of T cell responses to AZD1222 COVID-19 vaccine. Points from the study as a whole: Baseline seropositivity characterized only a handful of AZD1222 recipients. Clonal diversity was possibly underestimated, and the donors were mostly white British, with more females.

The clonotype was recovered from an adult in good health. Sequencing used peripheral blood, obtained on day 0 of AZD1222 vaccination.

Written as DNA, the CDR3 is TGCGCCAGCAGCTTCGGTGGGGTGGGCTATGGCTACACCTTC. Its translation is CASSFGGVGYGYTF. The chain is built from TRBV5-1 and TRBJ1-2; no clear D. The CDR3 runs 14 residues. Per germline, CDR1 SGHRS and CDR2 YFSETQ. The V gene lost 2 bases and the J gene lost 4 bases, with 12 bases spanning the gap.